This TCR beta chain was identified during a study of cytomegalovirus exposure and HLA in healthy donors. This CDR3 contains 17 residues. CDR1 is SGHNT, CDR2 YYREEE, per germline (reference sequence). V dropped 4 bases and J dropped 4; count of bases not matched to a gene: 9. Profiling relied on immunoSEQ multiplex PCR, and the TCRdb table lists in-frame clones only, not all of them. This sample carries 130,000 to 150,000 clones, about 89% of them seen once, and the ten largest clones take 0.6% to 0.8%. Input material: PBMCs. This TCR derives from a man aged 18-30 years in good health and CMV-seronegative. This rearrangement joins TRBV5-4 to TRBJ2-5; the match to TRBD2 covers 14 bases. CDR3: CASSPGLAGDLGETQYF. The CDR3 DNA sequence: TGTGCCAGCAGCCCGGGACTAGCGGGGGACCTGGGAGAGACCCAGTACTTC.